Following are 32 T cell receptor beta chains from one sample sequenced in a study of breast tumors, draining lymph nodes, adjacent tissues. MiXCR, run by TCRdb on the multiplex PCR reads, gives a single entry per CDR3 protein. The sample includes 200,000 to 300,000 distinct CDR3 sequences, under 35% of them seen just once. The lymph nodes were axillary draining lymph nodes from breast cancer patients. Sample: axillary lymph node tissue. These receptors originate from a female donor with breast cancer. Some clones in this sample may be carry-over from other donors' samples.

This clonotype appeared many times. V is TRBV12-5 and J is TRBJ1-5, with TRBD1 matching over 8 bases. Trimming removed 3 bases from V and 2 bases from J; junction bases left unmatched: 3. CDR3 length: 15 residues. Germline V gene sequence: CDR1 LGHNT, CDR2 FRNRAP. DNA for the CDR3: TGTGCTAGTGGTTTTATGGACAGGGGCAATCAGCCCCAGCATTTT. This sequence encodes CASGFMDRGNQPQHF.

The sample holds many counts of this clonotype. The CDR3 sequence is CASSMTATNEKLFF. The CDR3 coding sequence is TGTGCCAGTAGTATGACAGCAACTAATGAAAAACTGTTTTTT. The chain couples TRBV19 to TRBJ1-4, with TRBD1 as a possible D gene (5 bases). The length of the CDR3 is 14 residues. Germline CDR1 and CDR2: LNHDA and SQIVND (reference sequence). V was trimmed by 3 bases and J by 0 bases, leaving 5 bases between them.

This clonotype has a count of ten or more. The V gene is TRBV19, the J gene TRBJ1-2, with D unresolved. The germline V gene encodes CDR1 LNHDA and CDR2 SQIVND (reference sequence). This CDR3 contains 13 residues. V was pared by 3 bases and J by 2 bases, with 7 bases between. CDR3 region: CASSITRNYGYTF. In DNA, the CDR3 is TGTGCCAGTAGTATTACACGGAACTATGGCTACACCTTC.

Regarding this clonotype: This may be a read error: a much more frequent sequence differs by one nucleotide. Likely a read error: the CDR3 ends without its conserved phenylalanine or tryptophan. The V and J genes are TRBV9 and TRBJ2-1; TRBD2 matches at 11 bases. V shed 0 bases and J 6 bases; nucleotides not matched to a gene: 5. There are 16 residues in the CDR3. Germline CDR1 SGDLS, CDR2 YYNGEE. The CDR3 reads CASSVDPGTSGNEQFL. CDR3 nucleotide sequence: TGTGCCAGCAGCGTAGATCCCGGGACTAGCGGCAATGAGCAGTTCCTC.

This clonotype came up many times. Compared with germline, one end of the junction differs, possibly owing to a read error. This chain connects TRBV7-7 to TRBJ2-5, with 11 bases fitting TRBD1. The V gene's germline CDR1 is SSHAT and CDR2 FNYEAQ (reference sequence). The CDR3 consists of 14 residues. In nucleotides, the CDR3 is TGTGCTAGCAGCCGGGACAGGGGGCAAGAGACCCAGTACTTC. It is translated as CASSRDRGQETQYF.

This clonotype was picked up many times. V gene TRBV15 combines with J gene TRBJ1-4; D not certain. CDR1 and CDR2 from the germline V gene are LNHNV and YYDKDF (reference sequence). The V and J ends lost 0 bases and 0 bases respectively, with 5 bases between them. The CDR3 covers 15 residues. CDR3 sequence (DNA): TGTGCCACCAGCAGAGAAATGGCAACTAATGAAAAACTGTTTTTT. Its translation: CATSREMATNEKLFF.

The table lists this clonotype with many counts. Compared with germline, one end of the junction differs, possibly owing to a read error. CDR3 amino acids: CASSLGGQPQHF. CDR3 in DNA: TGTGCCAGCAGCTTAGGGGGCCAGCCCCAGCATTTT. This chain connects TRBV12-3 or TRBV12-4 to TRBJ1-5; 7 bases align to TRBD1. CDR3 size: 12 residues.

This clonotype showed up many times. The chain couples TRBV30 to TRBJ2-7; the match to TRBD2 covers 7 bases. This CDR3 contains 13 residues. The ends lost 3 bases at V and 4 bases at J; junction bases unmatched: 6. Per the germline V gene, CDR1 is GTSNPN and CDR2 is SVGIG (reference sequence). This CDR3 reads CAWRAGLLYEQYF. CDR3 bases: TGTGCCTGGAGAGCGGGACTACTTTACGAGCAGTACTTC.

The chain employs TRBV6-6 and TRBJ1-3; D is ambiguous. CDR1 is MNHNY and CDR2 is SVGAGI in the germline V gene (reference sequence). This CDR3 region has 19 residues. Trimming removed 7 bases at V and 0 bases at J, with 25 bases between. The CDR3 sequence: CASTPLPEVDGYSGNTIYF. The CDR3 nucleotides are TGTGCCAGCACCCCCCTTCCCGAAGTGGACGGCTACTCTGGAAACACCATATATTTT.

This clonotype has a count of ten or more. As DNA, the CDR3 is TGTGCCAGCAGTCGACATGTGCGGGGCCGCACAGATACGCAGTATTTT. Amino acids: CASSRHVRGRTDTQYF. The gene calls are TRBV3-1 and TRBJ2-3; D might be TRBD2 (6 bases). Germline CDR1 is LGHDT and CDR2 is YNNKEL (reference sequence). The CDR3 has 16 residues. Trimming removed 6 bases at V and 1 base at J, with 17 bases between.

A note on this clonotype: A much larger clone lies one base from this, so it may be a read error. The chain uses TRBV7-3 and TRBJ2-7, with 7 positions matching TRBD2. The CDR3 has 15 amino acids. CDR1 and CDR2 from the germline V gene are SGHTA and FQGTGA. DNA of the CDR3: TGTGCCAGCAGCTTATCTGGCGGGGGAGCTTACGAGCAGCACTTC. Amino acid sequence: CASSLSGGGAYEQHF.

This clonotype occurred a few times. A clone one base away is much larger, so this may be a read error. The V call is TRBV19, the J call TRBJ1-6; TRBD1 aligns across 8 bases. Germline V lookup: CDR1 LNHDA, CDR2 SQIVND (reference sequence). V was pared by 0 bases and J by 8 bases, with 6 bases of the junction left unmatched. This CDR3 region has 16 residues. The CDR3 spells CASSIEGTGWDSPLHF. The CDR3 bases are TGTGCCAGTAGTATAGAAGGGACAGGATGGGATTCACCCCTCCACTTT.

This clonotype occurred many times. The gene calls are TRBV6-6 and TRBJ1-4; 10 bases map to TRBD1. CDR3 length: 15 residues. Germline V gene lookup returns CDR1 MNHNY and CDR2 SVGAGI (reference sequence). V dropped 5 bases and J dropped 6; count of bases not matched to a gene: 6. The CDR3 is CASSRQGAADEKLFF. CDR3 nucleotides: TGTGCCAGCAGTCGACAGGGGGCGGCTGATGAAAAACTGTTTTTT.

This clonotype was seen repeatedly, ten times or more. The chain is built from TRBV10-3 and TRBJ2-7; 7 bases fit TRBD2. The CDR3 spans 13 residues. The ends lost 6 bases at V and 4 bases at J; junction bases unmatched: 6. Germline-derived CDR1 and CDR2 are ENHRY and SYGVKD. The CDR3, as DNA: TGTGCCATCAGCGGCGGGAGTTCGTACGAGCAGTACTTC. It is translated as CAISGGSSYEQYF.

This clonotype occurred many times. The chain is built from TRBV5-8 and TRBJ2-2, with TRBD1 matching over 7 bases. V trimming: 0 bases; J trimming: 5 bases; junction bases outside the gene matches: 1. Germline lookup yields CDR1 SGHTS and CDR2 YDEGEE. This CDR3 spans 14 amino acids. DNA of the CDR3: TGTGCCAGCAGCTTGGAACAGGGGACCGGGGAGCTGTTTTTT. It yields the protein CASSLEQGTGELFF.

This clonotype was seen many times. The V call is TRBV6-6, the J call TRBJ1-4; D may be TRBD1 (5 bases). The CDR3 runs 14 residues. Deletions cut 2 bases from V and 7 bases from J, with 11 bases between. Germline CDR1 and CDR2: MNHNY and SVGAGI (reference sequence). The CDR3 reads CASSYRGSREKLFF. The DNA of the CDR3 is TGTGCCAGCAGTTACCGGGGGAGTCGTGAAAAACTGTTTTTT.

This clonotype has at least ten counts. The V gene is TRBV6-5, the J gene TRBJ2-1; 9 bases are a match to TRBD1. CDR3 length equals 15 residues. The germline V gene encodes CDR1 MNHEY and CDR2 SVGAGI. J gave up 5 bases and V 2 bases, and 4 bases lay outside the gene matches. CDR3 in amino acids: CASSYSRTGDNEQFF. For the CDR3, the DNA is TGTGCCAGCAGTTACAGTAGGACAGGGGACAATGAGCAGTTCTTC.

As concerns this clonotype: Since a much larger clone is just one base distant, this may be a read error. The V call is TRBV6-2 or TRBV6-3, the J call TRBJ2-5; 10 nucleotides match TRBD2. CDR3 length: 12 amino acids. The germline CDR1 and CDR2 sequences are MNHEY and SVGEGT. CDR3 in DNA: TGTGCCAGCAGTCCACTGAGCGGGAGGGTGCGCTTC. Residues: CASSPLSGRVRF.

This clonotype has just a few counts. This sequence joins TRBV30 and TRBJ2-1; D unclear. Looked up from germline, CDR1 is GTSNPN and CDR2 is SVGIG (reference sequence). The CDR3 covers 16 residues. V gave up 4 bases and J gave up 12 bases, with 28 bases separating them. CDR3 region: CAWILKGYKGRSGQFF. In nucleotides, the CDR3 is TGTGCCTGGATCCTAAAGGGTTACAAGGGTCGGAGTGGGCAGTTCTTC.

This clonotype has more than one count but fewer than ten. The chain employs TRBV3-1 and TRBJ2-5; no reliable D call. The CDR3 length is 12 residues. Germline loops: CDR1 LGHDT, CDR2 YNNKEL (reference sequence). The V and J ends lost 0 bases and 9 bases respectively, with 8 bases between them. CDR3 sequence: CASSQEQRPQYF. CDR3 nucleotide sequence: TGTGCCAGCAGCCAAGAACAACGGCCCCAGTACTTC.

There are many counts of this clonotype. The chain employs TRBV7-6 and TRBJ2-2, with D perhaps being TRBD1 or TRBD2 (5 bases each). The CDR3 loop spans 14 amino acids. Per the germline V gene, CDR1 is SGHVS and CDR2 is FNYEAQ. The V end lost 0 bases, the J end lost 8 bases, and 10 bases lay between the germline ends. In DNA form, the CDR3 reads TGTGCCAGCAGCTTAGCAGGGGAGTTGGGGGAGCTGTTTTTT. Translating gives CASSLAGELGELFF.

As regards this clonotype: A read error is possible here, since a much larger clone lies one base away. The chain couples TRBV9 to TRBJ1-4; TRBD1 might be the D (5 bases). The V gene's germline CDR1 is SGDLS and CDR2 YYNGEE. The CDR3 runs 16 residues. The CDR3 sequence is CASSRSGWWANEKLSF. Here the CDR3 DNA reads TGTGCCAGCAGCCGGTCAGGGTGGTGGGCTAATGAAAAACTGTCTTTT.

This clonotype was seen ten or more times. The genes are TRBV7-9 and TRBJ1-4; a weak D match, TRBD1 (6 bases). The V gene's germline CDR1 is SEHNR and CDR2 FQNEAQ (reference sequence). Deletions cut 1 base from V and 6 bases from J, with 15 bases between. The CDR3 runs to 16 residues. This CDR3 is CASSLDRDTFDEKLFF. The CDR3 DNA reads TGTGCCAGCAGCTTAGACAGGGACACCTTTGATGAAAAACTGTTTTTT.

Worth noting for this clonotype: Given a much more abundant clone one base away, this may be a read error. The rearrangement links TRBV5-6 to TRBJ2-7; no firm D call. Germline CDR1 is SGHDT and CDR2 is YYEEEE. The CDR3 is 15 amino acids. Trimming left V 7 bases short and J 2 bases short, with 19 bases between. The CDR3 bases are TGTGCCAGCGGCTCGACGGCGCTCTTTACCTACGAGCAGTACTTC. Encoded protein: CASGSTALFTYEQYF.

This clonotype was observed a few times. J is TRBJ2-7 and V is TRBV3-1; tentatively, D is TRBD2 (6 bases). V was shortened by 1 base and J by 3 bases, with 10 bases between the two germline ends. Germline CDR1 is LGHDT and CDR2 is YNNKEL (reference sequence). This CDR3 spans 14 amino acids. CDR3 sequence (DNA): TGTGCCAGCAGCCAAGCTGGAGGGGACTACGAGCAGTACTTC. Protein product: CASSQAGGDYEQYF.

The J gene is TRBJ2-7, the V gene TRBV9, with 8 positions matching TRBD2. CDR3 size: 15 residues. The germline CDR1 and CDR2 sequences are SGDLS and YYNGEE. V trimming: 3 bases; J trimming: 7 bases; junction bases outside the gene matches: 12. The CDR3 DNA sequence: TGTGCCAGCAGCGGAGCGGGAGCGCCCGGAAAAGAGCAGTACTTC. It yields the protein CASSGAGAPGKEQYF.

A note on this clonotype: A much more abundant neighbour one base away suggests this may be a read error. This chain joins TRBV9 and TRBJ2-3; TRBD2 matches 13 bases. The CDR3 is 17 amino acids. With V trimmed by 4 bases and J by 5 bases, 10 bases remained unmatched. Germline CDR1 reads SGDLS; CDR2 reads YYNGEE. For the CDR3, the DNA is TGTGCCAGCAGCCCGGGGACTAGCGGGACATCGAAAGATACGCAGTATTTT. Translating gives CASSPGTSGTSKDTQYF. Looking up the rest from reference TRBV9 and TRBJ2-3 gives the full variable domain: DSGVTQTPKHLITATGQRVTLRCSPRSGDLSVYWYQQSLDQGLQFLIQYYNGEERAKGNILERFSAQQFPDLHSELNLSSLELGDSALYFCASSPGTSGTSKDTQYFGPGTRLTVL.

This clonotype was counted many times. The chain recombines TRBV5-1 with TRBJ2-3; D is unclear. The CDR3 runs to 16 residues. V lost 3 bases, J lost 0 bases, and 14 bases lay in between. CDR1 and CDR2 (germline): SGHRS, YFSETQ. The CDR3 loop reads CASSYRLVSSTDTQYF. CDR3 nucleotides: TGCGCCAGCAGCTACCGACTTGTTTCTAGCACAGATACGCAGTATTTT.

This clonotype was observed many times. The CDR3 DNA is TGTGCCAGCAGTGGGGACACTTCCTACGAGCAGTACTTC. Its translation: CASSGDTSYEQYF. The chain is built from TRBV2 and TRBJ2-7; D might be TRBD1 (6 bases). In germline, CDR1 is SNHLY, CDR2 FYNNEI. This CDR3 spans 13 amino acids. V dropped 4 bases and J dropped 1 base, with 8 bases sitting between them.

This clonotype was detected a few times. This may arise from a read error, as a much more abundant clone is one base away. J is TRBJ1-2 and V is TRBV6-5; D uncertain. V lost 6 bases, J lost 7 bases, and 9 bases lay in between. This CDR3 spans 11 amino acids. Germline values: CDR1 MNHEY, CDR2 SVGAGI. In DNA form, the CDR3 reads TGTGCCAGCAGGCGTATTGGTGGCTACACCTTC. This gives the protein CASRRIGGYTF.

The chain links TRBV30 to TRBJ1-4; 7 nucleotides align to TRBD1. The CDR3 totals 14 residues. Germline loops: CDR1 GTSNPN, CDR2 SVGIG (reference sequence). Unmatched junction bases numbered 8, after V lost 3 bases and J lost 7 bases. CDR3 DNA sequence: TGTGCCTGGAGCCTACAGGGGATGCGTGAAAAACTGTTTTTT. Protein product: CAWSLQGMREKLFF.

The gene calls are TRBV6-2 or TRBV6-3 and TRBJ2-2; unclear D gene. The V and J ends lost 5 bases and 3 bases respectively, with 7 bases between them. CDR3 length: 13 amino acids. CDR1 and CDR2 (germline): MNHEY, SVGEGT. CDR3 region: CASSETYTGELFF. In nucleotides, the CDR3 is TGTGCCAGCAGTGAAACTTACACCGGGGAGCTGTTTTTT.